The 20 T cell receptor beta chains in this list originate from one sample, sequenced in a study of blood T cells in healthy people across ages. Primers used in a second PCR of about 7 to 12 cycles were a sample-barcoded 5' primer and a J-beta primer mix. TCRdb reprocessed the 5' RACE reads with MiXCR, giving one entry per CDR3 protein. Of 550,000 to 800,000 distinct CDR3 sequences in the sample, around 21% were seen once. The specimen was blood. Receptor source: a man between 70 and 80 years old in good health.

The J gene is TRBJ2-1, the V gene TRBV20-1; 13 positions agree with TRBD2. V was pared by 6 bases and J by 4 bases, with 15 bases of the junction left unmatched. The CDR3 loop spans 18 amino acids. Germline V lookup: CDR1 DFQATT, CDR2 SNEGSKA (reference sequence). The CDR3 DNA is TGCAGTGCGACGGGACTAGCGGGAACTAACCTACCTTACAATGAGCAGTTCTTC. It specifies CSATGLAGTNLPYNEQFF.

This clonotype appeared a few times. The chain carries TRBV4-1 and TRBJ2-5; 7 nucleotides match TRBD2. The closer fit of TRBJ2-7 to the DNA end suggests the J call may be wrong. CDR1 MGHRA and CDR2 YSYEKL come from the germline V gene. CDR3 length equals 13 residues. The CDR3 nucleotides read TGCGCCAGCAGCCGGGACTATGGTTACGAGCAGTACTTC. Protein sequence: CASSRDYGYEQYF.

The CDR3 protein is CSATGVVGNQPQHF. CDR3 nucleotide sequence: TGCAGTGCTACCGGGGTTGTGGGCAATCAGCCCCAGCATTTT. The chain employs TRBV20-1 and TRBJ1-5; D not certain. This CDR3 contains 14 residues. V was pared by 4 bases and J by 2 bases, with 12 bases between. Germline lookup yields CDR1 DFQATT and CDR2 SNEGSKA (reference sequence).

This clonotype was recorded a few times. The chain links TRBV10-3 to TRBJ2-1; TRBD2 matches 7 bases. This CDR3 contains 14 residues. CDR1 and CDR2 (germline): ENHRY, SYGVKD. V lost 6 bases and J lost 9; bases outside the gene matches: 11. CDR3 amino acids: CAIRSGTTQTEQFF. DNA for the CDR3: TGTGCCATCAGATCCGGGACTACCCAGACTGAGCAGTTCTTC.

This clonotype was seen a few times. The V call is TRBV12-5, the J call TRBJ2-3; D unresolved. Germline V CDR1 and CDR2: LGHNT, FRNRAP. V lost 2 bases, J lost 2 bases, and 8 bases lay in between. There are 14 residues in the CDR3. CDR3 coding DNA: TGTGCTAGTGGTTTGACCGGGTTCACAGATACGCAGTATTTT. Protein sequence: CASGLTGFTDTQYF.

This clonotype occurred many times. The chain joins TRBV7-2 to TRBJ2-1; 11 nucleotides agree with TRBD2. The CDR3 is made up of 15 amino acids. Trimming cost V 5 bases and J 7 bases; bases outside gene matches: 7. CDR1 SGHTA and CDR2 FQGNSA come from the germline V gene. The CDR3 nucleotides are TGTGCCAGCAGCCCCACTAGCGGGAGTAGGAATGAGCAGTTCTTC. Protein sequence: CASSPTSGSRNEQFF.

Worth noting for this clonotype: Its ends do not fully match the called genes, so a read error is possible. V gene TRBV5-1 combines with J gene TRBJ2-6, with D unresolved. The CDR3 loop spans 15 amino acids. The V gene's germline CDR1 is SGHRS and CDR2 YFSETQ. CDR3 coding DNA: TGCGCCTGCAGCACCGACCCCTCTGGGGCCAACGTCCTGACTTTC. This gives the protein CACSTDPSGANVLTF.

There are a few counts of this clonotype. The genes are TRBV3-1 and TRBJ2-5; 8 bases map to TRBD2. The J call may not be correct, given that the DNA end is closer to TRBJ2-1. This CDR3 region has 15 residues. CDR1 LGHDT and CDR2 YNNKEL come from the germline V gene (reference sequence). CDR3 protein: CASSQQAGGRSEQFF. The CDR3 DNA reads as TGTGCCAGCAGCCAACAGGCGGGAGGCCGTTCTGAGCAGTTCTTC.

The V call is TRBV3-1, the J call TRBJ2-5; D is perhaps TRBD1 (5 bases). This CDR3 has 15 residues. The V and J ends lost 0 bases and 1 base respectively, with 9 bases between them. Germline V gives CDR1 LGHDT, CDR2 YNNKEL (reference sequence). This chain's CDR3 is CASSQEPTAQETQYF. The CDR3 region has the DNA TGTGCCAGCAGCCAAGAACCGACAGCCCAAGAGACCCAGTACTTC.

The chain couples TRBV7-9 to TRBJ2-5; no clear D. Germline V gene sequence: CDR1 SEHNR, CDR2 FQNEAQ (reference sequence). Trimming pared 5 bases from V and 5 bases from J, leaving 12 bases between. The CDR3 totals 13 residues. The CDR3 nucleotides read TGTGCCAGCAGCGGGGTGCAGGCGGAGACCCAGTACTTC. This translates into CASSGVQAETQYF.

This clonotype was seen repeatedly, ten times or more. This chain connects TRBV14 to TRBJ1-6; tentatively, D is TRBD1 (5 bases). This CDR3 spans 15 amino acids. The germline V gene has CDR1 SGHDN and CDR2 FVKESK. Trimming cost V 3 bases and J 8 bases, with 14 bases left between them. The CDR3 here is CASSQQPGPYSPLHF. The CDR3, as DNA: TGTGCCAGCAGCCAGCAACCGGGACCTTATTCACCCCTCCACTTT.

This clonotype has at least ten counts. This chain connects TRBV28 to TRBJ1-6, with D possibly TRBD1 on 5 matching bases. CDR1 is MDHEN and CDR2 is SYDVKM in the germline V gene. The CDR3 is 15 amino acids. The V end lost 7 bases, the J end lost 2 bases, and 12 bases lay between the germline ends. The CDR3 coding sequence is TGTGCCAGCACTGCACAGGATACCTATAATTCACCCCTCCACTTT. Its protein product is CASTAQDTYNSPLHF.

In its sample, this clonotype was seen a few times. The chain has TRBV3-1 and TRBJ2-5; D possibly corresponds to TRBD1 (6 bases). The CDR3 sequence is 17 residues long. Germline V lookup: CDR1 LGHDT, CDR2 YNNKEL (reference sequence). The V gene lost 4 bases and the J gene lost 5 bases, with 23 bases spanning the gap. CDR3 loop: CASSPPLNGPRGETQYF. The DNA for the CDR3 is TGTGCCAGCAGCCCTCCCCTGAATGGACCGAGGGGGGAGACCCAGTACTTC.

This clonotype appeared many times. The chain links TRBV7-9 to TRBJ2-7; D tentatively reads TRBD1 or TRBD2 (5 bases each). CDR1 and CDR2 (germline): SEHNR, FQNEAQ (reference sequence). The length of the CDR3 is 14 residues. Trimming took 5 bases from V and 7 from J, leaving 18 bases between them. The CDR3 nucleotides read TGTGCCAGCAGCGGTACCAGGGACCCTATAGAGCAGTACTTC. Translating gives CASSGTRDPIEQYF.

This clonotype was seen a few times. The chain combines TRBV9 with TRBJ2-3, with D unresolved. V shed 2 bases and J shed 5 bases, with 15 bases lying between them. CDR1 is SGDLS and CDR2 is YYNGEE in the germline V gene. This CDR3 comprises 15 residues. The CDR3 nucleotides read TGTGCCAGCAGCGTCCGGGCTCTCAAGGGAGATACGCAGTATTTT. This codes for CASSVRALKGDTQYF. The entire variable domain, with the rest obtained from reference TRBV9 and TRBJ2-3, is as follows: DSGVTQTPKHLITATGQRVTLRCSPRSGDLSVYWYQQSLDQGLQFLIQYYNGEERAKGNILERFSAQQFPDLHSELNLSSLELGDSALYFCASSVRALKGDTQYFGPGTRLTVL.

This clonotype came up a few times. The chain couples TRBV20-1 to TRBJ2-1; TRBD2 aligns across 8 bases. This CDR3 comprises 14 residues. Losses at the gene ends were 3 bases for V and 2 bases for J; bases not matched to a gene: 3. Germline V CDR1 and CDR2: DFQATT, SNEGSKA (reference sequence). In DNA, the CDR3 is TGCAGTGCTAGCGGGGGGGCCGCCTACAATGAGCAGTTCTTC. It encodes CSASGGAAYNEQFF.

This chain joins TRBV12-3 or TRBV12-4 and TRBJ2-1, with D perhaps matching TRBD1 or TRBD2 (5 bases each). The CDR3 consists of 14 residues. V was pared by 7 bases and J by 4 bases, with 14 bases between. CDR3 sequence (DNA): TGTGCCAGCAATTTTCGGGACGTATACAATGAGCAGTTCTTC. Translation gives CASNFRDVYNEQFF.

This clonotype was picked up a small number of times. This rearrangement joins TRBV4-3 to TRBJ1-4; 12 nucleotides line up with TRBD1. V shed 1 base, J shed 7 bases, and the junction held 10 bases outside the gene matches. The CDR3 has 18 residues. CDR1 and CDR2 (germline): LGHNA, YSLEER. CDR3 residues: CASSQGGGGTGGIEKLFF. For the CDR3, the DNA is TGCGCCAGCAGCCAAGGAGGTGGAGGGACAGGGGGCATTGAAAAACTGTTTTTT.

The chain links TRBV5-1 to TRBJ2-4; 8 bases align to TRBD1. Germline V gene lookup returns CDR1 SGHRS and CDR2 YFSETQ. The junction had 15 bases not matched to a gene; V was cut back by 3 bases and J by 1 base. The CDR3 is 19 residues long. The CDR3 loop reads CASSWDPGQAKGAKNIQYF. The CDR3 nucleotides read TGCGCCAGCAGCTGGGATCCGGGACAGGCTAAAGGGGCCAAAAACATTCAGTACTTC.

This clonotype has a handful of counts. This CDR3 is CASSRQGTRGLFF. Written as DNA, the CDR3 is TGTGCCAGCAGCCGACAGGGGACCCGGGGGCTGTTTTTT. The V gene is TRBV7-9, the J gene TRBJ1-4, with 8 bases aligning to TRBD1. The CDR3 spans 13 residues. Unmatched junction bases numbered 10, after V lost 5 bases and J lost 14 bases. Germline V gives CDR1 SEHNR, CDR2 FQNEAQ (reference sequence).